These 13 T cell receptor beta chains share one sample of origin, sequenced in a study of blood T cell repertoires in COVID-19. Repertoires were generated with immunoSEQ multiplex PCR, while TCRdb's copy carries only in-frame clones and drops some. The profile shows approximately 230,000 clones, just over 85% of them singletons. The specimen was peripheral blood. The receptors come from an older man with acute or convalescent COVID-19.

This clone was picked up one time. V gene TRBV5-1 combines with J gene TRBJ1-1, with D unclear. The CDR3 is 16 amino acids. Germline V gives CDR1 SGHRS, CDR2 YFSETQ. V shed 4 bases and J shed 0 bases, with 16 bases lying between them. The CDR3 spells CASSPGDRGMNTEAFF. The DNA for the CDR3 is TGCGCCAGCAGCCCGGGAGATCGGGGTATGAACACTGAAGCTTTCTTT.

The chain uses TRBV3-1 (or the pseudogene TRBV3-2) and TRBJ2-1, with 13 bases identical to TRBD2. Germline V gene sequence: CDR1 LGHDT, CDR2 YNNKEL (reference sequence). V dropped 4 bases and J dropped 8; count of bases not matched to a gene: 17. This CDR3 region has 19 residues. The CDR3 DNA is TGTGCCAGCAGCCCAGAATCGCGAGTACTAGCGGGGGGGCCGCATGAGCAGTTCTTC. Translation: CASSPESRVLAGGPHEQFF.

This clone came up once. This chain joins TRBV18 and TRBJ1-1, with D unclear. There are 14 residues in the CDR3. Trimming removed 6 bases at V and 3 bases at J, with 14 bases between. The germline V gene has CDR1 KGHSH and CDR2 LQKENI. DNA for the CDR3: TGTGCCAGCTCCACCGGGAGCGGGGACACTGAAGCTTTCTTT. Its translation: CASSTGSGDTEAFF.

The chain couples TRBV28 to TRBJ2-7, with D unclear. Germline V gene lookup returns CDR1 MDHEN and CDR2 SYDVKM. V shed 5 bases and J shed 3 bases, with 17 bases lying between them. The CDR3 spans 15 residues. DNA of the CDR3: TGTGCCAGCAGTGCTCCCAAGCCCCCGAACTACGAGCAGTACTTC. Encoded protein: CASSAPKPPNYEQYF.

The DNA of the CDR3 is TGTGCCAGCAGCCTACAGGGGGCGGGCTCGAACGTCCTGACTTTC. It translates to CASSLQGAGSNVLTF. This chain links TRBV11-2 with TRBJ2-6; 9 bases agree with TRBD1. Trimming took 5 bases from V and 10 from J; bases not matched to a gene: 9. The CDR3 loop spans 15 amino acids. Germline loops: CDR1 SGHAT, CDR2 FQNNGV.

The rearrangement links TRBV5-5 to TRBJ2-3; TRBD1 might be the D (5 bases). The V and J ends lost 4 bases and 0 bases respectively, with 15 bases between them. This CDR3 region has 16 residues. Looked up from germline, CDR1 is SGHKS and CDR2 is YYEKEE (reference sequence). In nucleotides, the CDR3 is TGTGCCAGCAGCACCGGACACGAAATAAGCACAGATACGCAGTATTTT. It is translated as CASSTGHEISTDTQYF.

The chain employs TRBV25-1 and TRBJ1-6; D is uncertain. The V and J ends lost 4 bases and 3 bases respectively, with 13 bases between them. The CDR3 totals 16 residues. Germline V gene sequence: CDR1 MGHDK, CDR2 SYGVNS. The CDR3 spells CASSGDRYLYNSPLHF. As DNA, the CDR3 is TGTGCCAGCAGTGGAGATCGGTATCTCTATAATTCACCCCTCCACTTT.

This chain links TRBV3-1 (or the pseudogene TRBV3-2) with TRBJ1-1; perhaps TRBD1 as D (6 bases). Germline V gene lookup returns CDR1 LGHDT and CDR2 YNNKEL (reference sequence). CDR3 length: 14 amino acids. V was shortened by 4 bases and J by 5 bases, with 14 bases between the two germline ends. In DNA, the CDR3 is TGTGCCAGCAGCCGGTTAGGGGACACGACTGAAGCTTTCTTT. Protein product: CASSRLGDTTEAFF.

The rearrangement uses TRBV5-1 and TRBJ2-5; 8 bases are shared with TRBD2. After removal of 4 bases from V and 2 bases from J, the junction contained 7 bases not matched to a gene. CDR1 SGHRS and CDR2 YFSETQ come from the germline V gene. CDR3 length: 15 residues. The CDR3 protein is CASSPSTSGQETQYF. The CDR3 bases are TGCGCCAGCAGCCCATCAACTAGCGGACAAGAGACCCAGTACTTC.

V is TRBV6-5 and J is TRBJ1-3, with D perhaps matching TRBD1 (5 bases). Germline CDR1 and CDR2: MNHEY and SVGAGI. Trimming stripped 5 bases from V and 6 bases from J, with 8 bases between. The length of the CDR3 is 12 residues. The CDR3 protein is CASSRGKNTIYF. CDR3 in DNA: TGTGCCAGCAGTAGGGGAAAAAACACCATATATTTT.

V and J are TRBV5-5 and TRBJ1-1; D is possibly TRBD1 (6 bases). V was pared by 4 bases and J by 2 bases, with 12 bases between. The CDR3 loop spans 14 amino acids. Germline values: CDR1 SGHKS, CDR2 YYEKEE (reference sequence). The CDR3 coding sequence is TGTGCCAGCAGCCCCGGGACACAAAACACTGAAGCTTTCTTT. This gives the protein CASSPGTQNTEAFF.

The genes are TRBV18 and TRBJ1-2; TRBD1 matches at 9 bases. Germline values: CDR1 KGHSH, CDR2 LQKENI. This CDR3 is built from 14 residues. The V segment lost 4 bases and the J segment 5 bases; nucleotides outside the gene matches: 5. The CDR3 reads CASSLGTGWYGYTF. The CDR3 DNA reads TGTGCCAGCTCACTTGGGACAGGGTGGTATGGCTACACCTTC.

V gene TRBV9 combines with J gene TRBJ2-1, with a possible D match to TRBD1 (5 bases). CDR1 is SGDLS and CDR2 is YYNGEE in the germline V gene. The CDR3 extends over 17 amino acids. Trimming removed 1 base at V and 5 bases at J, with 19 bases between. This CDR3 is CASSVRPTGHSNNEQFF. In nucleotides, the CDR3 is TGTGCCAGCAGCGTAAGGCCAACAGGACATAGTAACAATGAGCAGTTCTTC.